Each of the 23 T cell receptor beta chains below was sequenced from the same sample in a study of cytomegalovirus exposure and HLA in healthy donors. The table came from immunoSEQ multiplex PCR; TCRdb's copy has only in-frame clones and leaves some out. The sample holds about 150,000 clones, 85% to 95% seen once. Sequenced sample: PBMCs. The receptors derive from a man younger than 35 in good health and CMV-seropositive.

V gene TRBV27 combines with J gene TRBJ1-2; maybe TRBD1 (5 bases). Germline assignment: CDR1 MNHEY and CDR2 SMNVEV (reference sequence). The V end lost 6 bases, the J end lost 8 bases, and 19 bases lay between the germline ends. CDR3 length: 14 amino acids. CDR3 loop: CASRAGWGVRGYTF. The CDR3 DNA is TGTGCCAGCAGGGCCGGGTGGGGGGTCCGGGGCTACACCTTC.

V gene TRBV15 combines with J gene TRBJ2-2; 12 bases are a match to TRBD2. CDR1 is LNHNV, CDR2 YYDKDF, per germline (reference sequence). Trimming removed 2 bases from V and 5 bases from J; junction bases left unmatched: 6. This CDR3 is built from 17 residues. The CDR3 loop reads CATSRSGTSGSTGELFF. DNA for the CDR3: TGTGCCACCAGCAGATCCGGGACTAGCGGGTCGACCGGGGAGCTGTTTTTT.

The CDR3 DNA reads TGCGCCAGCAGGAGTACCGTTAACACTGAAGCTTTCTTT. Translating gives CASRSTVNTEAFF. This sequence joins TRBV5-1 and TRBJ1-1, with D hard to call. Trimming took off 5 bases at V and 2 bases at J, with 10 bases between the two ends. The CDR3 contains 13 residues. The germline V gene encodes CDR1 SGHRS and CDR2 YFSETQ.

The CDR3 sequence is CASSQGITRDKEAFF. The DNA for the CDR3 is TGCGCCAGCAGCCAAGGAATAACCCGGGACAAAGAAGCTTTCTTT. The chain carries TRBV4-1 and TRBJ1-1; D might be TRBD1 (6 bases). The ends were cut back, 1 base at V and 8 bases at J, with 17 bases in the middle. The CDR3 contains 15 residues. Looked up from germline, CDR1 is MGHRA and CDR2 is YSYEKL.

The CDR3 region is CASSAEVFTYNEQFF. The CDR3 DNA follows: TGTGCCAGCAGTGCTGAAGTTTTTACTTACAATGAGCAGTTCTTC. This chain uses TRBV2 with TRBJ2-1, with D hard to call. The germline gives CDR1 SNHLY, CDR2 FYNNEI. Trimming took 4 bases from V and 4 from J, leaving 14 bases between them. CDR3 length: 15 amino acids.

The chain couples TRBV27 to TRBJ1-1, with D possibly being TRBD1 (6 bases). CDR3 length: 14 amino acids. Germline V gene data show CDR1 as MNHEY and CDR2 as SMNVEV (reference sequence). Deletions cut 1 base from V and 4 bases from J, with 10 bases between. CDR3 sequence (DNA): TGTGCCAGCAGTTTATTGAGCAGGGGCACTGAAGCTTTCTTT. Protein: CASSLLSRGTEAFF.

V gene TRBV6-1 combines with J gene TRBJ2-7; 7 bases line up with TRBD1. This CDR3 has 15 residues. Germline V gives CDR1 MNHNS, CDR2 SASEGT. V trimming: 4 bases; J trimming: 2 bases; junction bases outside the gene matches: 8. The CDR3 coding sequence is TGTGCCAGCAGTGCGTCTAGACAGGGCCCCTACGAGCAGTACTTC. Protein product: CASSASRQGPYEQYF.

The J gene is TRBJ2-4, the V gene TRBV9, with 7 bases that match TRBD2. The germline V gene has CDR1 SGDLS and CDR2 YYNGEE. V lost 4 bases, J lost 9 bases, and 10 bases stayed unmatched. The CDR3 loop spans 14 amino acids. The CDR3 DNA reads TGTGCCAGCAGCCCCGGCCTGGGGGAGGGCATTCAGTACTTC. Its translation: CASSPGLGEGIQYF.

This sequence joins TRBV5-1 and TRBJ2-3, with 10 bases that match TRBD1. Trimming cost V 4 bases and J 5 bases; bases outside gene matches: 10. This CDR3 contains 16 residues. Per the germline V gene, CDR1 is SGHRS and CDR2 is YFSETQ. CDR3 sequence (DNA): TGCGCCAGCAGCCTGACCGGGACAGGGGTAAGAGATACGCAGTATTTT. Encoded protein: CASSLTGTGVRDTQYF.

V and J are TRBV28 and TRBJ1-2; weak D call: TRBD1 (6 bases). V gave up 1 base and J gave up 3 bases, with 12 bases separating them. Looked up from germline, CDR1 is MDHEN and CDR2 is SYDVKM. The CDR3 extends over 15 amino acids. This CDR3 reads CASSLSGGADYGYTF. The CDR3 DNA reads TGTGCCAGCAGTTTATCGGGGGGGGCTGACTATGGCTACACCTTC.

This sequence joins TRBV4-1 and TRBJ1-5; D is possibly TRBD1 (6 bases). The CDR3 covers 14 residues. Looked up from germline, CDR1 is MGHRA and CDR2 is YSYEKL. V was clipped by 2 bases and J by 5 bases, with 10 bases between them. The DNA of the CDR3 is TGCGCCAGCAGCCAACGGACAGATTATCAGCCCCAGCATTTT. Its protein product is CASSQRTDYQPQHF.

The table lists this clone with a count of one. V is TRBV5-1 and J is TRBJ2-1; 9 nucleotides align to TRBD2. CDR1 is SGHRS and CDR2 is YFSETQ in the germline V gene. The CDR3 covers 15 residues. The junction had 7 bases not matched to a gene; V was cut back by 1 base and J by 8 bases. CDR3 loop: CASSLNLAGIDEQFF. CDR3 coding DNA: TGCGCCAGCAGCTTGAATCTAGCGGGAATAGATGAGCAGTTCTTC.

The rearrangement joins TRBV27 to TRBJ1-1; no clear D gene. The CDR3 spans 13 residues. Germline assignment: CDR1 MNHEY and CDR2 SMNVEV (reference sequence). Deletions cut 2 bases from V and 3 bases from J, with 7 bases between. Here the CDR3 reads CASSLDIHTEAFF. The CDR3 DNA is TGTGCCAGCAGTTTAGACATTCACACTGAAGCTTTCTTT.

The CDR3 is CASSEVPLAGVGGELFF. The DNA of the CDR3 is TGTGCCAGCAGTGAAGTCCCACTAGCGGGAGTGGGCGGGGAGCTGTTTTTT. V gene TRBV2 combines with J gene TRBJ2-2; 11 bases match TRBD2. J gave up 7 bases and V 1 base, and 8 bases lay outside the gene matches. Germline lookup yields CDR1 SNHLY and CDR2 FYNNEI. This CDR3 region has 17 residues.

The V gene is TRBV5-6, the J gene TRBJ2-7; tentative D call: TRBD2 (5 bases). The CDR3 runs to 16 residues. In germline, CDR1 is SGHDT, CDR2 YYEEEE. Trimming cost V 4 bases and J 7 bases, with 24 bases left between them. The CDR3: CASSLLARGVPGEQYF. CDR3 bases: TGTGCCAGCAGCCTCTTGGCCCGCGGAGTACCGGGAGAGCAGTACTTC.

V gene TRBV2 combines with J gene TRBJ1-3; D gene ambiguous. The CDR3 covers 14 residues. V was clipped by 4 bases and J by 4 bases, with 11 bases between them. CDR1 is SNHLY and CDR2 is FYNNEI in the germline V gene. The CDR3 nucleotides are TGTGCCAGCAGTGGGCGGGGAGCGGGAAACACCATATATTTT. Amino acid sequence: CASSGRGAGNTIYF.

This clone was recorded a few times. J is TRBJ1-2 and V is TRBV29-1; 7 nucleotides agree with TRBD1. From germline, CDR1 is SQVTM and CDR2 ANQGSEA. This CDR3 spans 12 amino acids. The V gene end was trimmed by 7 bases and the J gene end by 6 bases; junction bases not matched to a gene: 8. CDR3 loop: CSARTGEDGYTF. CDR3 DNA: TGCAGCGCCCGAACAGGGGAGGATGGCTACACCTTC.

The chain combines TRBV19 with TRBJ1-2; 7 nucleotides align to TRBD1. The germline gives CDR1 LNHDA, CDR2 SQIVND (reference sequence). The V gene end was trimmed by 7 bases and the J gene end by 3 bases; junction bases not matched to a gene: 8. The CDR3 is 14 residues long. In DNA form, the CDR3 reads TGTGCCAGTACAAGGGGACAGAATTACTATGGCTACACCTTC. Amino acid sequence: CASTRGQNYYGYTF. Using reference TRBV19 and TRBJ1-2 for the parts outside the CDR3, the full variable domain is DGGITQSPKYLFRKEGQNVTLSCEQNLNHDAMYWYRQDPGQGLRLIYYSQIVNDFQKGDIAEGYSVSREKKESFPLTVTSAQKNPTAFYLCASTRGQNYYGYTFGSGTRLTVV.

The J gene is TRBJ2-2, the V gene TRBV5-1, with 9 bases lining up with TRBD2. V lost 1 base and J lost 6; bases outside the gene matches: 7. This CDR3 has 16 residues. The germline V gene encodes CDR1 SGHRS and CDR2 YFSETQ. The CDR3 DNA sequence: TGCGCCAGCAGCTTGTGGGTAGCGGGAGTTTCCGGGGAGCTGTTTTTT. Protein sequence: CASSLWVAGVSGELFF.

The chain uses TRBV2 and TRBJ2-3; possibly TRBD2 for D (6 bases). This CDR3 is built from 15 residues. Germline lookup yields CDR1 SNHLY and CDR2 FYNNEI. V was pared by 2 bases and J by 0 bases, with 9 bases between. DNA for the CDR3: TGTGCCAGCAGTGAAAAAAGCGGGAGCACAGATACGCAGTATTTT. Translation: CASSEKSGSTDTQYF.

This clone was found once. The chain joins TRBV13 to TRBJ2-3; the D gene is possibly TRBD1 (5 bases). CDR1 is PRHDT and CDR2 is FYEKMQ in the germline V gene (reference sequence). The CDR3 extends over 15 amino acids. V lost 6 bases, J lost 2 bases, and 15 bases lay in between. The CDR3 nucleotides are TGTGCCAGCAGTCCCAGGGTCATAACCACAGATACGCAGTATTTT. Residues: CASSPRVITTDTQYF.

This sequence joins TRBV2 and TRBJ1-5; D not certain. This CDR3 comprises 13 residues. CDR1 is SNHLY, CDR2 FYNNEI, per germline. The ends were cut back, 5 bases at V and 4 bases at J, with 9 bases in the middle. CDR3 amino acids: CASSREANQPQHF. CDR3 nucleotide sequence: TGTGCCAGCAGTAGGGAGGCAAATCAGCCCCAGCATTTT.

The chain recombines TRBV18 with TRBJ2-1; no firm D call. Germline values: CDR1 KGHSH, CDR2 LQKENI. The length of the CDR3 is 14 residues. The ends were cut back, 4 bases at V and 6 bases at J, with 13 bases in the middle. The CDR3 sequence: CASSRSASINEQFF. The CDR3 DNA follows: TGTGCCAGCTCACGCAGCGCCTCAATCAATGAGCAGTTCTTC.